Shown below are 21 T cell receptor beta chains from a single sample sequenced in a study of blood T cells in healthy people across ages. The second PCR ran roughly 6 to 12 cycles with a sample-barcoded 5' primer and J-beta primers. Each CDR3 protein gets one entry after TCRdb re-called the 5' RACE reads with MiXCR. The sample shows some 800,000 distinct CDR3 sequences, around 43% of them seen only once. Specimen: blood. These receptors were collected from a man between 60 and 70 years old in good health.

A remark on this clonotype: One end of the junction varies from germline; a read error may be responsible. The gene calls are TRBV18 and TRBJ1-6; perhaps TRBD1 as D (5 bases). Germline V gene data show CDR1 as KGHSH and CDR2 as LQKENI. The CDR3 loop spans 16 amino acids. The CDR3 DNA reads TGTGGCAGCTCACCAGGGAAGCAGGGCCTGAATTCACCCCTCCACTTT. Encoded protein: CGSSPGKQGLNSPLHF.

This clonotype was detected a few times. V and J are TRBV7-6 and TRBJ2-6, with 7 bases aligning to TRBD1. CDR3 size: 19 residues. Germline trimming cut 2 bases from V and 0 bases from J; bases unmatched to any gene: 10. Germline assignment: CDR1 SGHVS and CDR2 FNYEAQ. Here the CDR3 reads CASSLIAGGFSSGANVLTF. In DNA, the CDR3 is TGTGCCAGCAGCTTAATCGCAGGGGGTTTCTCCTCTGGGGCCAACGTCCTGACTTTC.

Only a few counts were recorded for this clonotype. The chain employs TRBV29-1 and TRBJ2-6; D is perhaps TRBD1 or TRBD2 (5 bases each). The V and J ends lost 2 bases and 0 bases respectively, with 8 bases between them. Germline V gives CDR1 SQVTM, CDR2 ANQGSEA. CDR3 length: 15 residues. Written as DNA, the CDR3 is TGCAGCGTTGAAATGGGGGACTCTGGGGCCAACGTCCTGACTTTC. As protein: CSVEMGDSGANVLTF. The full variable domain, with the rest looked up from reference TRBV29-1 and TRBJ2-6, is SAVISQKPSRDICQRGTSLTIQCQVDSQVTMMFWYRQQPGQSLTLIATANQGSEATYESGFVIDKFPISRPNLTFSTLTVSNMSPEDSSIYLCSVEMGDSGANVLTFGAGSRLTVL.

CDR3 bases: TGTGCCAGCAGTCCCCGGGCCACCTCTGGAAACACCATATATTTT. This encodes CASSPRATSGNTIYF. The chain is built from TRBV6-6 and TRBJ1-3; unclear D gene. V lost 5 bases and J lost 0, with 11 bases in between. This CDR3 spans 15 amino acids. Germline-derived CDR1 and CDR2 are MNHNY and SVGAGI (reference sequence).

This clonotype came up a few times. The rearrangement uses TRBV24-1 and TRBJ2-5, with TRBD2 as a possible D gene (5 bases). V was trimmed by 5 bases and J by 3 bases, leaving 6 bases between them. CDR3 length equals 12 residues. Looked up from germline, CDR1 is KGHDR and CDR2 is SFDVKD. In DNA form, the CDR3 reads TGTGCCACCAGTGCCGGGGAAGAGACCCAGTACTTC. Amino acids: CATSAGEETQYF.

This clonotype has just a few counts. The genes are TRBV4-3 and TRBJ1-1, with a tentative D call TRBD1 (6 bases). The length of the CDR3 is 14 residues. The germline CDR1 and CDR2 sequences are LGHNA and YSLEER. Between the trimmed V and J ends, which lost 0 bases and 6 bases, there was a span of 11 bases. The CDR3 sequence: CASSQDTGLPEAFF. The DNA for the CDR3 is TGCGCCAGCAGCCAAGATACAGGGCTACCTGAAGCTTTCTTT.

The chain is built from TRBV7-3 and TRBJ2-7; TRBD2 matches 10 bases. CDR1 is SGHTA, CDR2 FQGTGA, per germline. This CDR3 contains 16 residues. Germline trimming cut 4 bases from V and 7 bases from J; bases unmatched to any gene: 13. The CDR3 nucleotides read TGTGCCAGCAGCTCCAGTCGGGCTAGCGGGGGTAATGAGCAGTACTTC. Translating gives CASSSSRASGGNEQYF. Full variable domain (rest looked up from reference TRBV7-3 and TRBJ2-7): GAGVSQTPSNKVTEKGKYVELRCDPISGHTALYWYRQSLGQGPEFLIYFQGTGAADDSGLPNDRFFAVRPEGSVSTLKIQRTERGDSAVYLCASSSSRASGGNEQYFGPGTRLTVT.

This sequence joins TRBV15 and TRBJ2-1; TRBD2 matches at 12 bases. CDR1 is LNHNV, CDR2 YYDKDF, per germline (reference sequence). The length of the CDR3 is 14 residues. V lost 5 bases to trimming and J lost 7 bases; unmatched junction nucleotides: 3. CDR3 loop: CATSGTSGWNEQFF. The CDR3 DNA follows: TGTGCCACCAGCGGGACTAGCGGGTGGAATGAGCAGTTCTTC.

The V gene is TRBV3-1, the J gene TRBJ2-5; TRBD1 matches 11 bases. With 5 bases clipped from V and 11 bases from J, the junction kept 10 bases outside the gene matches. Germline V gene lookup returns CDR1 LGHDT and CDR2 YNNKEL (reference sequence). The CDR3 has 14 amino acids. CDR3 loop: CASSSWDRGGEQYF. CDR3 nucleotide sequence: TGTGCCAGCAGCTCGTGGGACAGGGGGGGTGAGCAGTACTTC.

About this clonotype itself: This may stem from a read error, because a much larger clone lies one nucleotide away. CDR3 DNA sequence: TGCGCCAGCAGCTTGGTTGCCTCCGCGGTAAGCTCCCACAATGAGCAGTTCTTC. Protein product: CASSLVASAVSSHNEQFF. The chain has TRBV5-1 and TRBJ2-1; D gene uncertain. CDR3 length: 18 residues. Germline CDR1 SGHRS, CDR2 YFSETQ.

Comment on this clonotype: A read error may account for a junction end that differs from germline. The rearrangement uses TRBV7-9 and TRBJ2-6; D is possibly TRBD1 (5 bases). Germline CDR1 and CDR2: SEHNR and FQNEAQ (reference sequence). This CDR3 has 16 amino acids. CDR3 nucleotides: TGTGCCAGCAGCTTAGGGACAATGGCTGGGGCCAACGGCCTGACTTTC. Translated: CASSLGTMAGANGLTF.

This chain's CDR3 is CASSEISSPSTDTQYF. The CDR3 DNA sequence: TGTGCCAGCAGTGAAATAAGCAGCCCCAGCACAGATACGCAGTATTTT. This rearrangement joins TRBV6-1 to TRBJ2-3; D not certain. From germline, CDR1 is MNHNS and CDR2 SASEGT. The V gene lost 2 bases and the J gene lost 0 bases, with 12 bases spanning the gap. The CDR3 spans 16 residues.

On this clonotype: Its ends do not fully match the called genes, so a read error is possible. The gene calls are TRBV13 and TRBJ1-1; TRBD1 matches 10 bases. Germline lookup yields CDR1 PRHDT and CDR2 FYEKMQ (reference sequence). This CDR3 has 17 amino acids. Written as DNA, the CDR3 is TGTGTCAGCAGCTTGGACAGGGGGGGGAACATGAACACTGAAGCTTTCTTT. Residues: CVSSLDRGGNMNTEAFF.

The chain couples TRBV10-2 to TRBJ2-1; tentative D call: TRBD1 (6 bases). V was pared by 7 bases and J by 0 bases, with 10 bases between. Germline values: CDR1 WSHSY, CDR2 SAAADI. The CDR3 is 14 amino acids. The CDR3 sequence: CASTRGTSYNEQFF. In DNA form, the CDR3 reads TGCGCCAGCACGAGGGGGACCTCCTACAATGAGCAGTTCTTC.

J is TRBJ1-1 and V is TRBV29-1; 7 positions match TRBD1. The J segment lost 0 bases and the V segment lost 8 bases, leaving 6 bases of the junction unmatched. Germline CDR1 and CDR2: SQVTM and ANQGSEA. This CDR3 is 13 amino acids long. CDR3 sequence (DNA): TGCAGCAGGGTGGGACAGTTGAACACTGAAGCTTTCTTT. It is translated as CSRVGQLNTEAFF.

The V and J genes are TRBV20-1 and TRBJ2-1; 12 bases match TRBD2. V was pared by 2 bases and J by 12 bases, with 5 bases of the junction left unmatched. This CDR3 is 13 amino acids long. From germline, CDR1 is DFQATT and CDR2 SNEGSKA (reference sequence). CDR3 protein: CSARRQLAGGQFF. CDR3 DNA sequence: TGCAGTGCTAGACGGCAACTAGCGGGGGGGCAGTTCTTC.

The genes are TRBV20-1 and TRBJ2-1, with 9 bases fitting TRBD1. CDR1 and CDR2 (germline): DFQATT, SNEGSKA (reference sequence). J was trimmed by 6 bases and V by 0 bases; bases with no gene match: 6. The CDR3 is made up of 15 amino acids. The CDR3 nucleotides are TGCAGTGCTAGAGATCCAAGGACAGGGGTCAATGAGCAGTTCTTC. This gives the protein CSARDPRTGVNEQFF.

CDR3 in DNA: TGCAGTGCTAGACCGGGGTTTTCGTCCTACGAGCAGTACTTC. Translating gives CSARPGFSSYEQYF. V gene TRBV20-1 combines with J gene TRBJ2-7, with D possibly being TRBD2 (5 bases). From germline, CDR1 is DFQATT and CDR2 SNEGSKA (reference sequence). Trimming took off 2 bases at V and 1 base at J, with 12 bases between the two ends. The CDR3 runs 14 residues.

This rearrangement joins TRBV7-2 to TRBJ2-5, with 12 bases fitting TRBD2. V gave up 5 bases and J gave up 5 bases; unmatched junction bases: 15. Germline V gene data show CDR1 as SGHTA and CDR2 as FQGNSA. The CDR3 consists of 18 residues. This CDR3 is CASSTRLAGATGGETQYF. CDR3 DNA sequence: TGTGCCAGCAGCACCCGACTAGCGGGGGCAACAGGTGGGGAGACCCAGTACTTC.

The chain has TRBV4-1 and TRBJ2-1; 10 positions agree with TRBD1. Germline V CDR1 and CDR2: MGHRA, YSYEKL. The V segment lost 2 bases and the J segment 7 bases; nucleotides outside the gene matches: 5. This CDR3 has 15 amino acids. CDR3 in amino acids: CASSQPGQGRNEQFF. CDR3 nucleotide sequence: TGCGCCAGCAGCCAACCGGGACAGGGGAGGAATGAGCAGTTCTTC.

This chain joins TRBV2 and TRBJ2-7; D unclear. The CDR3 contains 14 residues. V was cut by 3 bases and J by 2 bases, with 11 bases left in between. Looked up from germline, CDR1 is SNHLY and CDR2 is FYNNEI. CDR3 bases: TGTGCCAGCAGTGACAGGATCTCTACCTACGAGCAGTACTTC. As protein: CASSDRISTYEQYF.